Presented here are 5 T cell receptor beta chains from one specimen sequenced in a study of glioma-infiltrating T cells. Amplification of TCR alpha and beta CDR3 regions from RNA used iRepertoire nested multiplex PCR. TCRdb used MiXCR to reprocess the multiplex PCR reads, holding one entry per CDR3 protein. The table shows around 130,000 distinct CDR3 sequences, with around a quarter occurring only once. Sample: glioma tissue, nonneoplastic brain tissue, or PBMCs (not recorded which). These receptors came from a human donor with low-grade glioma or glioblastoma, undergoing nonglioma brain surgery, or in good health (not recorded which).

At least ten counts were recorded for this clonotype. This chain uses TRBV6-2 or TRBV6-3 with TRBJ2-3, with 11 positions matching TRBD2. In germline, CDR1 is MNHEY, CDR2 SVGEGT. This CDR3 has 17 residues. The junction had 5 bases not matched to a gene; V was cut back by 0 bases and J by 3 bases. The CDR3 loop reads CASSYSLAGGPTDTQYF. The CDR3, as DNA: TGTGCCAGCAGTTACTCGTTAGCGGGGGGGCCGACAGATACGCAGTATTTT.

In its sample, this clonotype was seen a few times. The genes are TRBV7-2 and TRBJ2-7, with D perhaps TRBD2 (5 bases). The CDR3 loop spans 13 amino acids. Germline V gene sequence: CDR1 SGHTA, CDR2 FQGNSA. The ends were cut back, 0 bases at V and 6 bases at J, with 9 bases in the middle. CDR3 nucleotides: TGTGCCAGCAGCTTAGCGGGAGTGCTCGAGCAGTACGTC. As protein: CASSLAGVLEQYV.

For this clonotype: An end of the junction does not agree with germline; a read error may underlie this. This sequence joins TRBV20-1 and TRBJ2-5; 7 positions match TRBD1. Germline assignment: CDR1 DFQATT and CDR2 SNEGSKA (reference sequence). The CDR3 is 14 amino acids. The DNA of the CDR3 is TGCGGTGCTAGAGCCCCGACAGGGAAAGAGACCCAGTACTTC. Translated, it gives CGARAPTGKETQYF.

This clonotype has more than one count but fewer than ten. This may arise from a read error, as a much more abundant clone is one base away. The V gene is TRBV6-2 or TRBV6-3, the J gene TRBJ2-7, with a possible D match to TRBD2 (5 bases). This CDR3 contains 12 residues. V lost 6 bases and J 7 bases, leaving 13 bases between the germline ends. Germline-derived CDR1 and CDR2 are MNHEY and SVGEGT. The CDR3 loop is CASSLSRGEQYV. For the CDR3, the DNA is TGTGCCAGCAGCCTCAGCAGAGGGGAGCAGTACGTC.

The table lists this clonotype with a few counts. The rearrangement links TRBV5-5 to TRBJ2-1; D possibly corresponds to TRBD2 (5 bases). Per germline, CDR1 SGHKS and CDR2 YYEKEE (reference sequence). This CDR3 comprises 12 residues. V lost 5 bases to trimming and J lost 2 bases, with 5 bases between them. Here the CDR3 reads CASRRAYNEQFF. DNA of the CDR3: TGTGCCAGCAGGAGGGCCTACAATGAGCAGTTCTTC.